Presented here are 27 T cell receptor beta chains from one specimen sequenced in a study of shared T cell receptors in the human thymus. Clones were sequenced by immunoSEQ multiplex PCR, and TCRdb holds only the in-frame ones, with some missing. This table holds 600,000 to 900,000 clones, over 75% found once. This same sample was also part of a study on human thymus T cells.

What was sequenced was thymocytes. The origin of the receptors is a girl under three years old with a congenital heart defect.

The CDR3 region has the DNA TGTGCCACAACCCCCCACCGGACAGCGGATCAGCCCCAGCATTTT. It codes for CATTPHRTADQPQHF. The J gene is TRBJ1-5, the V gene TRBV28, with D possibly matching TRBD1 (6 bases). The CDR3 has 15 residues. The V end lost 10 bases, the J end lost 5 bases, and 21 bases lay between the germline ends. Germline V gene lookup returns CDR1 MDHEN and CDR2 SYDVKM.

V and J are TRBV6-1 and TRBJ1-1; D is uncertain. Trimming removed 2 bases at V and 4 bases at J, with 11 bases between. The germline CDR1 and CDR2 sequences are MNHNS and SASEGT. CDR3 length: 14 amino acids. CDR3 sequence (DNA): TGTGCCAGCAGTGAACCCTATTGGTCCACTGAAGCTTTCTTT. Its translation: CASSEPYWSTEAFF.

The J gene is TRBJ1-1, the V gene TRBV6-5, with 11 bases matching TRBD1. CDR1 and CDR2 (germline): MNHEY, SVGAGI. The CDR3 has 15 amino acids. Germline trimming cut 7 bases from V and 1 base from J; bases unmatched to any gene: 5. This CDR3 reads CASTSGTGGNTEAFF. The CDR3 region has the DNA TGTGCCAGCACCTCAGGGACAGGGGGGAACACTGAAGCTTTCTTT.

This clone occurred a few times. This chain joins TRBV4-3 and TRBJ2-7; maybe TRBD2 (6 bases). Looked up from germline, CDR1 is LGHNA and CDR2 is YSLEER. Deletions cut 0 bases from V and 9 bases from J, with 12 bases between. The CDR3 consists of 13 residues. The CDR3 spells CASSQEGPGVQYF. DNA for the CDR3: TGCGCCAGCAGCCAAGAAGGTCCGGGGGTGCAGTACTTC.

In DNA, the CDR3 is TGTGCCAGCAGTTTGAAGACAGGGTTAGCCAAAAACATTCAGTACTTC. Residues: CASSLKTGLAKNIQYF. The chain carries TRBV27 and TRBJ2-4; TRBD1 matches at 7 bases. Trimming cost V 3 bases and J 0 bases; bases outside gene matches: 5. The CDR3 sequence is 16 residues long. Germline lookup yields CDR1 MNHEY and CDR2 SMNVEV (reference sequence).

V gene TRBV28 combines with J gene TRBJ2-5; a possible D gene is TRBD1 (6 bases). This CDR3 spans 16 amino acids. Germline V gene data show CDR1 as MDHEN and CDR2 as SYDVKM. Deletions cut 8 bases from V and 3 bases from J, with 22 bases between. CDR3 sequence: CASRPVRDKQEETQYF. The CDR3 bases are TGTGCCAGCCGGCCTGTACGGGACAAGCAAGAAGAGACCCAGTACTTC.

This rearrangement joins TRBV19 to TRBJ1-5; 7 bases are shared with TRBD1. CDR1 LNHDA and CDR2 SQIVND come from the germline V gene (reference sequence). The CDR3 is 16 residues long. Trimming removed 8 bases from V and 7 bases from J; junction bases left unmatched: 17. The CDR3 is CASSTGAWILAQPQHF. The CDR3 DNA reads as TGTGCCAGTTCAACAGGGGCCTGGATCCTTGCACAGCCCCAGCATTTT. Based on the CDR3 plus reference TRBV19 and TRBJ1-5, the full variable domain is DGGITQSPKYLFRKEGQNVTLSCEQNLNHDAMYWYRQDPGQGLRLIYYSQIVNDFQKGDIAEGYSVSREKKESFPLTVTSAQKNPTAFYLCASSTGAWILAQPQHFGDGTRLSIL.

The CDR3 bases are TGTGCCAGCAGTGAAGCGGGACAGGGTTTAGTCTACGAGCAGTACTTC. It encodes CASSEAGQGLVYEQYF. The chain combines TRBV6-1 with TRBJ2-7; TRBD1 agrees at 9 bases. CDR3 length equals 16 residues. The V gene end was trimmed by 0 bases and the J gene end by 3 bases; junction bases not matched to a gene: 6. From germline, CDR1 is MNHNS and CDR2 SASEGT.

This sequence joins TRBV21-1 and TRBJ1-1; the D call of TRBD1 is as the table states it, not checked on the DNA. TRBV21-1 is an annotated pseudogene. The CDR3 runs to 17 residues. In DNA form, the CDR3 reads TGTGCCAGCAGACGAGGGGGCGGCAGGGGGCACAACACTGAAGCTTTCTTT. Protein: CASRRGGGRGHNTEAFF.

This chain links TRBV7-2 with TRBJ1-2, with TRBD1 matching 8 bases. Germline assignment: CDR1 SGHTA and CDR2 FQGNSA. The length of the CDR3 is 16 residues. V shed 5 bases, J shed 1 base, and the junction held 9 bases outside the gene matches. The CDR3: CASSVRRDRFNYGYTF. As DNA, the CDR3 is TGTGCCAGCAGCGTCCGGCGGGACAGGTTTAACTATGGCTACACCTTC.

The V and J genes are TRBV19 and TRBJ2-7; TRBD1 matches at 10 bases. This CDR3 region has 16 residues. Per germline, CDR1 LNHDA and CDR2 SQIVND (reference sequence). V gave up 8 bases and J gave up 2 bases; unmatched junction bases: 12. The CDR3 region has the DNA TGTGCCAGTCCCCCCGCCGGGACAGGGGTCGCCTACGAGCAGTACTTC. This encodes CASPPAGTGVAYEQYF.

CDR3 protein: CASSIPGKREQFF. CDR3 bases: TGCGCCAGCAGTATACCGGGGAAGAGGGAGCAGTTCTTC. This sequence joins TRBV5-1 and TRBJ2-1; possibly TRBD2 for D (5 bases). Per germline, CDR1 SGHRS and CDR2 YFSETQ. The V end was cut by 5 bases, the J end by 10 bases, with 16 bases between. The length of the CDR3 is 13 residues.

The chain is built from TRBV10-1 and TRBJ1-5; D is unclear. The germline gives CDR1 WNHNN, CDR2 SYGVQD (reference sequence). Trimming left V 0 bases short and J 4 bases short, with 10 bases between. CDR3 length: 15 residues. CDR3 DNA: TGCGCCAGCAGTGAGTCGCGGAGATTAAATCAGCCCCAGCATTTT. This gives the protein CASSESRRLNQPQHF.

The CDR3 sequence: CAIIRTGEGGGYTF. For the CDR3, the DNA is TGTGCCATCATTAGGACAGGCGAAGGAGGTGGCTACACCTTC. The V gene is TRBV10-3, the J gene TRBJ1-2; TRBD1 matches 7 bases. V lost 7 bases and J lost 7; bases outside the gene matches: 12. Per the germline V gene, CDR1 is ENHRY and CDR2 is SYGVKD. The CDR3 is 14 residues long.

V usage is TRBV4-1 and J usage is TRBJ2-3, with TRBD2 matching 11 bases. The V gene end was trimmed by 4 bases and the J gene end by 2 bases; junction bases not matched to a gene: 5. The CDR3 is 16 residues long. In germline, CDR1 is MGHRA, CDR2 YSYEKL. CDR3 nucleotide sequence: TGCGCCAGCAGCCCGAGGACTAGCGGGTACACAGATACGCAGTATTTT. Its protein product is CASSPRTSGYTDTQYF.

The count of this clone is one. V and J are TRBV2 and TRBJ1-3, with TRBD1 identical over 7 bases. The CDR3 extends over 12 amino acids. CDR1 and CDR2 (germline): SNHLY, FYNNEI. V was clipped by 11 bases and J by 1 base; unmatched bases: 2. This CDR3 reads CAVQGSGNTIYF. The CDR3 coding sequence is TGTGCCGTACAGGGGTCTGGAAACACCATATATTTT.

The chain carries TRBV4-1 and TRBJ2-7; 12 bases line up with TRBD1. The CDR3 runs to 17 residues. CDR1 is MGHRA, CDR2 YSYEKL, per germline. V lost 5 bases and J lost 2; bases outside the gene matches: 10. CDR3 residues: CASSLGQGAPGTYEQYF. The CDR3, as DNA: TGCGCCAGCAGCTTGGGACAGGGGGCGCCAGGCACCTACGAGCAGTACTTC.

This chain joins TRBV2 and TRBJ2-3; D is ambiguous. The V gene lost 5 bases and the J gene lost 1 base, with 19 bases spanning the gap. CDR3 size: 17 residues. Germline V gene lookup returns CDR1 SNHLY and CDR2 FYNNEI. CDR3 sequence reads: CASSNFLPRYRTDTQYF. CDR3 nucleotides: TGTGCCAGCAGTAACTTCCTACCTAGGTACCGCACAGATACGCAGTATTTT.

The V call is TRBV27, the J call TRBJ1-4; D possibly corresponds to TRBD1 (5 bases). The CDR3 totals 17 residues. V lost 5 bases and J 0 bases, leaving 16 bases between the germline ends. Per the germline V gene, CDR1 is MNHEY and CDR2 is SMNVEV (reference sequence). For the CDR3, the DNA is TGTGCCAGCAGTCCATATCCCCCGGGGGCAACTAATGAAAAACTGTTTTTT. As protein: CASSPYPPGATNEKLFF.

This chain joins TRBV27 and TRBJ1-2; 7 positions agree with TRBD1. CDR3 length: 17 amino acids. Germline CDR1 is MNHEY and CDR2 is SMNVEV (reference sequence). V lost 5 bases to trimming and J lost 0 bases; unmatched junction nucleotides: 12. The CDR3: CASSPRQGRSANYGYTF. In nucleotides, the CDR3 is TGTGCCAGCAGTCCGCGACAGGGTCGATCGGCTAACTATGGCTACACCTTC.

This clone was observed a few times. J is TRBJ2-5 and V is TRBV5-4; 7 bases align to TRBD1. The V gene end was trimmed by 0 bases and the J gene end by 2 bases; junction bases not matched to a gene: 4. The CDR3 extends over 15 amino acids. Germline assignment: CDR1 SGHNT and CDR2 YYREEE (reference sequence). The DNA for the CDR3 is TGTGCCAGCAGCTTGGTGGGGGACAGTCAAGAGACCCAGTACTTC. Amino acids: CASSLVGDSQETQYF.

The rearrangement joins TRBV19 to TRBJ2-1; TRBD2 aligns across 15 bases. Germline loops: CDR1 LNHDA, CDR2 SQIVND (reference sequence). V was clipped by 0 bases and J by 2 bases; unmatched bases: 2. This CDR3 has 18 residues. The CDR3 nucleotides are TGTGCCAGTAGTATAGACCGGACTAGCGGGGGGGCCTACAATGAGCAGTTCTTC. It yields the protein CASSIDRTSGGAYNEQFF.

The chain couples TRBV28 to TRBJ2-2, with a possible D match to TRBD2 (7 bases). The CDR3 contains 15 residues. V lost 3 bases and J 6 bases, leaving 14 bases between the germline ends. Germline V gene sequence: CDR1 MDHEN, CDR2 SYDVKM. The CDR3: CASSFSGGWSGELFF. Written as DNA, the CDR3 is TGTGCCAGCAGTTTTTCGGGGGGCTGGTCCGGGGAGCTGTTTTTT.

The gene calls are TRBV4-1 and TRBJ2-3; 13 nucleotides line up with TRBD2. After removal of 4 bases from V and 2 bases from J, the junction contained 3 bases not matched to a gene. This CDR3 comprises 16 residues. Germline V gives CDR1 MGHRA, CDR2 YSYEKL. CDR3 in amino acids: CASSPGLAGTTDTQYF. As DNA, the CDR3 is TGCGCCAGCAGCCCGGGACTAGCGGGGACCACAGATACGCAGTATTTT.

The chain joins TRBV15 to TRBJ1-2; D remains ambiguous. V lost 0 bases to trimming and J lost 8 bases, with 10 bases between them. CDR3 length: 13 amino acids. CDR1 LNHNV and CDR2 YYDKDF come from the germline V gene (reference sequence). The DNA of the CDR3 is TGTGCCACCAGCAGAGATATGGGAGAAGGCTACACCTTC. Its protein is CATSRDMGEGYTF.

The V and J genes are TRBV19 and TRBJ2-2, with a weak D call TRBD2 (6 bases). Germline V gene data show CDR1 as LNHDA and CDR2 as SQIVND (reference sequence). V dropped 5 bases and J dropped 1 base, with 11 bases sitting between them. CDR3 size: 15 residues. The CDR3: CASSWGTLNTGELFF. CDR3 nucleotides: TGTGCCAGTAGTTGGGGGACTTTGAACACCGGGGAGCTGTTTTTT.

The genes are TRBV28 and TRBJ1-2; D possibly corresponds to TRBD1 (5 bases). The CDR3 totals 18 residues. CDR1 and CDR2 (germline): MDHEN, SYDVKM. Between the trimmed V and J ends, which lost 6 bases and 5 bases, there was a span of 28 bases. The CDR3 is CASSPPWGVKGRGYGYTF. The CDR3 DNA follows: TGTGCCAGCAGCCCCCCTTGGGGCGTAAAAGGGAGGGGTTATGGCTACACCTTC.